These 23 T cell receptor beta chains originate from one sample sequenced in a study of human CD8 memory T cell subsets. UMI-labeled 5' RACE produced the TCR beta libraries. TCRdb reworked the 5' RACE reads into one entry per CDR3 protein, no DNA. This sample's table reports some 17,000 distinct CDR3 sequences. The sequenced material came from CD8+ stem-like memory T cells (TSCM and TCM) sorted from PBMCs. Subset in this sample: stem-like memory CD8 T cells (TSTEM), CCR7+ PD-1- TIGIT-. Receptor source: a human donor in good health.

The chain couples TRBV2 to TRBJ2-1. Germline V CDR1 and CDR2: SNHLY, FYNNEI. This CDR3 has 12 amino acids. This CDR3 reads CASRGPYNEQFF.

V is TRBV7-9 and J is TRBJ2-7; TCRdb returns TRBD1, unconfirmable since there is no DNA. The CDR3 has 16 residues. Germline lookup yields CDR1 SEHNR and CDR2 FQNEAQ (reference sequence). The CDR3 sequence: CASSPSVADRAYEQYF.

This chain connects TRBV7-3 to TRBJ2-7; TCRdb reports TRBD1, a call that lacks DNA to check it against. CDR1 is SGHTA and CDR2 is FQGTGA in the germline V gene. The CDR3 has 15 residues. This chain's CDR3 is CASSLTGGPSGEQYF. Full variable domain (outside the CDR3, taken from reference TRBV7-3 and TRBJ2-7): GAGVSQTPSNKVTEKGKYVELRCDPISGHTALYWYRQSLGQGPEFLIYFQGTGAADDSGLPNDRFFAVRPEGSVSTLKIQRTERGDSAVYLCASSLTGGPSGEQYFGPGTRLTVT.

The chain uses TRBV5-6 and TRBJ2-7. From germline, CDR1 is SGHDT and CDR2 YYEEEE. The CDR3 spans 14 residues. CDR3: CASIWADQPYEQYF.

The CDR3 is CASSEAGACTEQYF. V is TRBV10-1 and J is TRBJ2-7. Per the germline V gene, CDR1 is WNHNN and CDR2 is SYGVQD (reference sequence). The CDR3 is 14 amino acids.

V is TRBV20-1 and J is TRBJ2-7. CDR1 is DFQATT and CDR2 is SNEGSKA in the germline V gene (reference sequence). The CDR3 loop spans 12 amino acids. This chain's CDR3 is CSARDLSYEQYF.

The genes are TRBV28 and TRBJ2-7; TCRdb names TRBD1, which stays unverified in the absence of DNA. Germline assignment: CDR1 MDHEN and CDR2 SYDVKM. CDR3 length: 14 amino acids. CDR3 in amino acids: CASGRWGGVYEQYF.

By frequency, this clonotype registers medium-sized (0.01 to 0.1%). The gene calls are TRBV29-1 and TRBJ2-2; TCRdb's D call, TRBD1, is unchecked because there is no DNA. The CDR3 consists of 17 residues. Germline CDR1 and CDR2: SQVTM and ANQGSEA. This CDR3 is CSVEDPGTGFDTGELFF.

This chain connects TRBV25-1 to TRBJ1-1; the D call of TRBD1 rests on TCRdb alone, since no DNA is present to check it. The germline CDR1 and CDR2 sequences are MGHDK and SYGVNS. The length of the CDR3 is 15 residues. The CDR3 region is CASSVWQGTDTEAFF.

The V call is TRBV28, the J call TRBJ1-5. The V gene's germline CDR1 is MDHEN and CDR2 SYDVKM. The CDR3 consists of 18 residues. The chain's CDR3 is CASSLLHGGGSSNQPQHF.

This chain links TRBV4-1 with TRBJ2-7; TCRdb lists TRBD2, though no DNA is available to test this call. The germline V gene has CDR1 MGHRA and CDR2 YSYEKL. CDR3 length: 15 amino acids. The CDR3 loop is CASSQDRASVYEQYF.

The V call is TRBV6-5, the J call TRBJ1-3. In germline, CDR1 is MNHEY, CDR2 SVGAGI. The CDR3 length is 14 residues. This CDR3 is CASMVDSSGNTIYF.

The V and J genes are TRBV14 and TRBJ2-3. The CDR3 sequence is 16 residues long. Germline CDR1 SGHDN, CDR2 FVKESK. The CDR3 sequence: CASSQEMAVLTDTQYF.

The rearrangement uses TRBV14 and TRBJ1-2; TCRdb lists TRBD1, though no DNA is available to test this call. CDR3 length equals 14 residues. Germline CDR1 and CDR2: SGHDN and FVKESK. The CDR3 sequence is CASSQGQGVYGYTF.

CDR3: CASVRGGEQYF. The genes are TRBV6-1 and TRBJ2-7; TCRdb's D gene call, TRBD2, goes unchecked for lack of DNA. Germline CDR1 and CDR2: MNHNS and SASEGT. The CDR3 loop spans 11 amino acids.

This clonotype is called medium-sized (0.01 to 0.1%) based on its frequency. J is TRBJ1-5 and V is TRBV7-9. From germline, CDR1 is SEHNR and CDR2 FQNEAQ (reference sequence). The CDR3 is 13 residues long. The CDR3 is CASSFEGGQPQHF.

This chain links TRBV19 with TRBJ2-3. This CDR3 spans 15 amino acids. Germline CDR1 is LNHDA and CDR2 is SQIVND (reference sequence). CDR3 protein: CASSVRSSRGDTQYF.

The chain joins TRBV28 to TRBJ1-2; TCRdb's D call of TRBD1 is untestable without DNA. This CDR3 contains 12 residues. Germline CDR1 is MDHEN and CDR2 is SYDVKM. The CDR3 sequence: CASSPGTYGYTF.

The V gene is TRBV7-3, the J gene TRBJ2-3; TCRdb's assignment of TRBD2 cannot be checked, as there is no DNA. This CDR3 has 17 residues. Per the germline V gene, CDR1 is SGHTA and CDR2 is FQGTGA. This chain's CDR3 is CASSLEGLAGTTDTQYF.

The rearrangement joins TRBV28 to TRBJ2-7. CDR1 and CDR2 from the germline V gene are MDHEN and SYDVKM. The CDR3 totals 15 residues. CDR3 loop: CASSLERSSSYEQYF.

The chain's CDR3 is CTSSQAWTKISKNIQYF. The chain joins TRBV1 to TRBJ2-4. TRBV1 is flagged as a pseudogene. The CDR3 consists of 17 residues.

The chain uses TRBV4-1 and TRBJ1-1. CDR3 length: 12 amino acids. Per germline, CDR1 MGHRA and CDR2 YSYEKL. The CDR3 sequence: CASGGEGAEAFF.

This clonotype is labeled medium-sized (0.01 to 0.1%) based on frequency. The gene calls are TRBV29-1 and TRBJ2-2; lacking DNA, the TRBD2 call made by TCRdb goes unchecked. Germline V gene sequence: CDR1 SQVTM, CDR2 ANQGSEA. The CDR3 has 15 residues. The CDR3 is CSVGEGEVNTGELFF.